This TCR beta chain was documented in a study of CD8+ T cells in alopecia areata. CDR3 length: 18 amino acids. J lost 2 bases, V lost 2 bases, and 10 bases had no gene match. Germline values: CDR1 LGHNA, CDR2 YNLKQL (reference sequence). Comments on this clone: Gene names are mouse gene names. The read stops 4 residues short of the end of the CDR3; the missing end is completed from the germline J gene.

Cell sorting was performed on pooled cutaneous lymph node cells with CD4, CD8alpha, NKG2D, NKG2ACE and other markers. As the sequencing template, cDNA was produced by extracting RNA and reverse transcribing it. This table comes from immunoSEQ multiplex PCR, and its TCRdb copy is limited to in-frame clones, with some not included. The sample has about 270,000 clones, none seen only once. The sample comprised CD4+ T cells sorted from a lymph node. The TCR sequence derives from a C3H/HeJ mouse with alopecia areata. This line is of MHC haplotype H2-k. The rearrangement joins TRBV5 to TRBJ2-5, with 10 bases fitting TRBD2. CDR3: CASSQTLGTGEGQDTQYF. The CDR3 DNA, read in part, is TGTGCCAGCAGCCAAACCCTCGGGACTGGGGAGGGCCAAGAC.